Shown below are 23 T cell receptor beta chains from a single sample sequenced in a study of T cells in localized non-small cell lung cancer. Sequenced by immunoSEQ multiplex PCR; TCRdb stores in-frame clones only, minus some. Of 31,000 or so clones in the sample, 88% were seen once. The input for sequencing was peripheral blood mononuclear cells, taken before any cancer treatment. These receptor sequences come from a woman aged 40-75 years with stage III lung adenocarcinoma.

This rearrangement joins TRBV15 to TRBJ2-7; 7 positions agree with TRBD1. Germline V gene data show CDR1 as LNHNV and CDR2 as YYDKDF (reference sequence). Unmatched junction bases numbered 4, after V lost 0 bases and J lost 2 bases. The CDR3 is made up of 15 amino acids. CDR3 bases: TGTGCCACCAGCAGAGATGAGGGGGCGGCCTACGAGCAGTACTTC. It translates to CATSRDEGAAYEQYF.

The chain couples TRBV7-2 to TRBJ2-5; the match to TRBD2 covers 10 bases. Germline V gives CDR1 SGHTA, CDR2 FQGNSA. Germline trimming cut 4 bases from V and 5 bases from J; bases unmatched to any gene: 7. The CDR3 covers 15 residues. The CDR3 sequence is CASSWQRGGGETQYF. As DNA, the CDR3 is TGTGCCAGCAGCTGGCAGCGGGGGGGAGGGGAGACCCAGTACTTC.

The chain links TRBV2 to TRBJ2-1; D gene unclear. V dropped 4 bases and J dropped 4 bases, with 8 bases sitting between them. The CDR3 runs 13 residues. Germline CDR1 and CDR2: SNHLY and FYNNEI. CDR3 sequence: CASSVLGYNEQFF. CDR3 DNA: TGTGCCAGCAGTGTTCTCGGTTACAATGAGCAGTTCTTC. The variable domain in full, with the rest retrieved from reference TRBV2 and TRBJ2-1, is EPEVTQTPSHQVTQMGQEVILRCVPISNHLYFYWYRQILGQKVEFLVSFYNNEISEKSEIFDDQFSVERPDGSNFTLKIRSTKLEDSAMYFCASSVLGYNEQFFGPGTRLTVL.

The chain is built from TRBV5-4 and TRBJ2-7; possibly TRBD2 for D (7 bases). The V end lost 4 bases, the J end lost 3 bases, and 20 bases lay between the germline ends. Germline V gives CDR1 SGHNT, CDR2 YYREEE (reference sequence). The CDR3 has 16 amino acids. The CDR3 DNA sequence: TGTGCCAGCAGCAGCGGGACAAGTAACAGGCTCTACGAGCAGTACTTC. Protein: CASSSGTSNRLYEQYF.

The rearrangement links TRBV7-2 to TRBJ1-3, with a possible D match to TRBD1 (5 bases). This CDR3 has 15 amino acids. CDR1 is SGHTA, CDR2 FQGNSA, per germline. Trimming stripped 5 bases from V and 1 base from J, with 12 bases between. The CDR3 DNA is TGTGCCAGCAGCCTGGGGGGGGGATCTGGAAACACCATATATTTT. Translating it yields CASSLGGGSGNTIYF.

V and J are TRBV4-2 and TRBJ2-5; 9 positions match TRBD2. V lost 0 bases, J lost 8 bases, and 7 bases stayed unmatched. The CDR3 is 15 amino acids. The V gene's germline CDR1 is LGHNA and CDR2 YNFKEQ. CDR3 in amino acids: CASSQDPRGGDTQYF. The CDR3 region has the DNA TGTGCCAGCAGCCAAGATCCGCGGGGGGGAGATACCCAGTACTTC.

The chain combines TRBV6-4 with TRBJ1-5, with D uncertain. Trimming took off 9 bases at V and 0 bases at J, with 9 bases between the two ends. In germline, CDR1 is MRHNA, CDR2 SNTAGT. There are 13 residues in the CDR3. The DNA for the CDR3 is TGTGCCAGTATCGGCCATAGCAATCAGCCCCAGCATTTT. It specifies CASIGHSNQPQHF.

This CDR3 reads CASSIRPGDPYEQYF. The CDR3, as DNA: TGTGCCAGTAGTATTAGGCCAGGGGACCCCTACGAGCAGTACTTC. The genes are TRBV19 and TRBJ2-7; a possible D gene is TRBD1 (6 bases). Germline V gene data show CDR1 as LNHDA and CDR2 as SQIVND (reference sequence). The V gene lost 3 bases and the J gene lost 2 bases, with 14 bases spanning the gap. This CDR3 comprises 15 residues.

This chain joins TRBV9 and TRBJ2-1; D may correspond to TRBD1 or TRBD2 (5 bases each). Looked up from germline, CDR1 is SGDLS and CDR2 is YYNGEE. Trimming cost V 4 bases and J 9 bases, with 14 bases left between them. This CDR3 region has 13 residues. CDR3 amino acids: CASSPLGAVEQFF. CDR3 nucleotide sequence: TGTGCCAGCAGCCCCCTCGGGGCGGTTGAGCAGTTCTTC.

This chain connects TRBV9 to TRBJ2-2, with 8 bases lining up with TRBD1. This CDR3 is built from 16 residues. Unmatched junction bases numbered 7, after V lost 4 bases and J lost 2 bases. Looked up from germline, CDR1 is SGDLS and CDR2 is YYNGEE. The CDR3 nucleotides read TGTGCCAGCAGCCCGCGGACAGGGAGCAACACCGGGGAGCTGTTTTTT. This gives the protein CASSPRTGSNTGELFF.

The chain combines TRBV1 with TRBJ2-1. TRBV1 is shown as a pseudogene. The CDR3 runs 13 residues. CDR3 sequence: CTSSQDWDCEQFF. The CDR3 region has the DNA TGCACCAGCAGCCAAGACTGGGATTGTGAGCAGTTCTTC.

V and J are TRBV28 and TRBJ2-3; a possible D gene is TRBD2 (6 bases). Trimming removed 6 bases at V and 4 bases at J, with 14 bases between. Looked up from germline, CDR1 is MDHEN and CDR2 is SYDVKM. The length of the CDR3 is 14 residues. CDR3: CASRVGGVSDTQYF. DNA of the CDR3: TGTGCCAGCAGGGTCGGGGGTGTCTCAGATACGCAGTATTTT.

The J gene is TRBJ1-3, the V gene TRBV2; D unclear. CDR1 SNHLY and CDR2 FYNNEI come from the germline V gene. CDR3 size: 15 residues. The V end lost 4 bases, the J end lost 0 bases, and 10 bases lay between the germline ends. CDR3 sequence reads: CASSGRRASGNTIYF. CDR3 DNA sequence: TGTGCCAGCAGTGGGCGAAGGGCCTCTGGAAACACCATATATTTT.

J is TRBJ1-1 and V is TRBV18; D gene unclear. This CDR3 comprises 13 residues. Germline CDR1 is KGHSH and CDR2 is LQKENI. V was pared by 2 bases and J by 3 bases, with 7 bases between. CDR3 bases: TGTGCCAGCTCACCAAGTAGAGACACTGAAGCTTTCTTT. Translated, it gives CASSPSRDTEAFF. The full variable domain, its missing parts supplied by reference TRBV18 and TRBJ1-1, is NAGVMQNPRHLVRRRGQEARLRCSPMKGHSHVYWYRQLPEEGLKFMVYLQKENIIDESGMPKERFSAEFPKEGPSILRIQQVVRGDSAAYFCASSPSRDTEAFFGQGTRLTVV.

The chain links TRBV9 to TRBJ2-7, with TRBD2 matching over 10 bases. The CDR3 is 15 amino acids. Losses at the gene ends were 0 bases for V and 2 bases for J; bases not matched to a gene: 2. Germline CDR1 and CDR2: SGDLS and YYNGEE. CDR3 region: CASSVDLAGAYEQYF. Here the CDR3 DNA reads TGTGCCAGCAGCGTAGATCTAGCGGGGGCCTACGAGCAGTACTTC. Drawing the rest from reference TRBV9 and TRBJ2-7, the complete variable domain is DSGVTQTPKHLITATGQRVTLRCSPRSGDLSVYWYQQSLDQGLQFLIQYYNGEERAKGNILERFSAQQFPDLHSELNLSSLELGDSALYFCASSVDLAGAYEQYFGPGTRLTVT.

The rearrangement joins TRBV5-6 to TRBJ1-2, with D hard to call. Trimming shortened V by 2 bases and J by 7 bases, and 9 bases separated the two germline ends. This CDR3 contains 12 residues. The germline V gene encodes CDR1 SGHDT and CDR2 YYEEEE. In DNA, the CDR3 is TGTGCCAGCAGCTTTGGCGGGAGTGGCTACACCTTC. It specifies CASSFGGSGYTF.

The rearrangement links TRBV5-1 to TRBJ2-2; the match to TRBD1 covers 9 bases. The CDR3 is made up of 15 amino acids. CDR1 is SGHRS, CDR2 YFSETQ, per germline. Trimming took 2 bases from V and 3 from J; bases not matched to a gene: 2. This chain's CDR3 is CASSFRQGDTGELFF. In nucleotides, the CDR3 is TGCGCCAGCAGCTTTCGACAGGGGGACACCGGGGAGCTGTTTTTT.

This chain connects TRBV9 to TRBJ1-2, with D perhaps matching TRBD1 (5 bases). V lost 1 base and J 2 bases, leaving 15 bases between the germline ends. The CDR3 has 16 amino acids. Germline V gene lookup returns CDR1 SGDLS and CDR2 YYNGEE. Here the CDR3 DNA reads TGTGCCAGCAGCGTACCATCCGGGGGACCAAACTATGGCTACACCTTC. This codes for CASSVPSGGPNYGYTF.

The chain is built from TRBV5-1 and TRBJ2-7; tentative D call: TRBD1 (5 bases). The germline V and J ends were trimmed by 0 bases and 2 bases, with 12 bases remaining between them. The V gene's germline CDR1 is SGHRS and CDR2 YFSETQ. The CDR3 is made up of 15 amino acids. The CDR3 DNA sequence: TGCGCCAGCAGCTTGGGATCGGCAGGGACCTACGAGCAGTACTTC. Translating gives CASSLGSAGTYEQYF.

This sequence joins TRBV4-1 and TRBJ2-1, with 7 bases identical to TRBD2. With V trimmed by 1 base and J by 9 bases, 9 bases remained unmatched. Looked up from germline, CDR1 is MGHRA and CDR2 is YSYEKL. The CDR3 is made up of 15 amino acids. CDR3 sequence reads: CASSQGIRAGAEQFF. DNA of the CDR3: TGCGCCAGCAGCCAAGGGATTAGGGCGGGAGCTGAGCAGTTCTTC.

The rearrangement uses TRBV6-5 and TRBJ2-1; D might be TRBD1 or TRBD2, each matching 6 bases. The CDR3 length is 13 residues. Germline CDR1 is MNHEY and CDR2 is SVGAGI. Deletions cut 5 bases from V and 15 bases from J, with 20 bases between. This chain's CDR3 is CASSPGTFRGWFF. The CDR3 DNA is TGTGCCAGCAGTCCCGGGACTTTCAGGGGTTGGTTCTTC.

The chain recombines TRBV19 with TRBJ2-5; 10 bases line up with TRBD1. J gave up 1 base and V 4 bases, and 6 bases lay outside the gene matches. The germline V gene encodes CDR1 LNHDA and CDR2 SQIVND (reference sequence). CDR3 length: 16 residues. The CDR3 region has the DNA TGTGCCAGTAGTACACCGGGACAGGGGACCCAAGAGACCCAGTACTTC. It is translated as CASSTPGQGTQETQYF.

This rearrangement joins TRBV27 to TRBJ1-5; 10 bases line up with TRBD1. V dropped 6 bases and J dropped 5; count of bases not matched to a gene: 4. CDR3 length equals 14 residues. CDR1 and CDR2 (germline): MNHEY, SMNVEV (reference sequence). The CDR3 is CASSKTGGHQPQHF. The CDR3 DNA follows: TGTGCCAGCAGCAAGACAGGGGGCCATCAGCCCCAGCATTTT.